These 14 T cell receptor beta chains originate from one sample sequenced in a study of technical replicates of blood from four donors. Data came from immunoSEQ multiplex PCR; TCRdb stores just in-frame clones and leaves some out. The table includes around 84,000 clones, about 97% detected once. Material for sequencing was T cells isolated from PBMCs. These receptor sequences come from a human donor in good health.

This chain connects TRBV6-5 to TRBJ2-1, with 11 nucleotides matching TRBD2. Per the germline V gene, CDR1 is MNHEY and CDR2 is SVGAGI. The trim removed 4 bases at V and 7 bases at J, leaving 9 bases unmatched. The CDR3 has 16 residues. CDR3 region: CASSLTLAGGPNEQFF. The CDR3 nucleotides are TGTGCCAGCAGTTTAACTTTAGCGGGGGGGCCAAATGAGCAGTTCTTC.

Only one count was recorded for this clone. J is TRBJ1-5 and V is TRBV10-3; TRBD1 matches 8 bases. Germline V gene sequence: CDR1 ENHRY, CDR2 SYGVKD. V lost 3 bases to trimming and J lost 1 base; unmatched junction nucleotides: 5. The CDR3 runs to 16 residues. CDR3 sequence (DNA): TGTGCCATCAGTGACCCCCGACAGGGGAGCAATCAGCCCCAGCATTTT. Its translation is CAISDPRQGSNQPQHF.

The V and J genes are TRBV4-1 and TRBJ2-1; 12 bases are shared with TRBD2. Germline CDR1 and CDR2: MGHRA and YSYEKL. The CDR3 runs to 18 residues. V was pared by 6 bases and J by 0 bases, with 9 bases of the junction left unmatched. The chain's CDR3 is CASSRTSGKTSSYNEQFF. Written as DNA, the CDR3 is TGCGCCAGCAGTCGGACTAGCGGGAAGACTAGCTCCTACAATGAGCAGTTCTTC.

The chain has TRBV11-2 and TRBJ2-2; a weak D match, TRBD1 (6 bases). Looked up from germline, CDR1 is SGHAT and CDR2 is FQNNGV. This CDR3 region has 15 residues. V lost 5 bases, J lost 7 bases, and 17 bases lay in between. The CDR3 loop is CASSKQGVESGELFF. CDR3 nucleotide sequence: TGTGCCAGCAGCAAACAGGGCGTAGAAAGCGGGGAGCTGTTTTTT.

The CDR3 region is CASSAEATNEKLFF. CDR3 sequence (DNA): TGTGCCAGCAGCGCAGAGGCAACTAATGAAAAACTGTTTTTT. The chain recombines TRBV11-3 with TRBJ1-4; no definite D call. The CDR3 covers 14 residues. Trimming took 5 bases from V and 0 from J, leaving 7 bases between them. Germline CDR1 is SGHNT and CDR2 is YENEEA. Full variable domain (outside the CDR3, taken from reference TRBV11-3 and TRBJ1-4): EAGVVQSPRYKIIEKKQPVAFWCNPISGHNTLYWYLQNLGQGPELLIRYENEEAVDDSQLPKDRFSAERLKGVDSTLKIQPAELGDSAVYLCASSAEATNEKLFFGSGTQLSVL.

This clone was found once. The genes are TRBV14 and TRBJ1-2, with unresolved D. With 4 bases removed from V and 2 bases from J, the gap between germline ends came to 17 bases. Per the germline V gene, CDR1 is SGHDN and CDR2 is FVKESK. The CDR3 consists of 16 residues. CDR3 nucleotide sequence: TGTGCCAGCAGCCTCCTCCATTCGGTAGAGAACTATGGCTACACCTTC. This sequence encodes CASSLLHSVENYGYTF.

This chain connects TRBV6-6 to TRBJ2-1, with 14 bases lining up with TRBD2. Germline CDR1 MNHNY, CDR2 SVGAGI (reference sequence). This CDR3 is 15 amino acids long. Trimming cost V 8 bases and J 7 bases; bases outside gene matches: 7. DNA of the CDR3: TGTGCCAGCGGGACTAGCGGGAGCCTATTAAATGAGCAGTTCTTC. Amino acids: CASGTSGSLLNEQFF.

CDR3: CASSLGTGSGETQYF. For the CDR3, the DNA is TGCGCCAGCAGCTTGGGGACAGGGAGCGGGGAGACCCAGTACTTC. V and J are TRBV5-1 and TRBJ2-5; 8 nucleotides match TRBD1. The germline V gene encodes CDR1 SGHRS and CDR2 YFSETQ. Losses at the gene ends were 0 bases for V and 5 bases for J; bases not matched to a gene: 6. The CDR3 has 15 amino acids.

CDR3 sequence reads: CASSLGGGGETQYF. CDR3 bases: TGCGCCAGCAGCCTGGGAGGGGGCGGGGAGACCCAGTACTTC. This chain connects TRBV5-1 to TRBJ2-5; either TRBD1 or TRBD2 may fit D (7 bases each). The V gene lost 4 bases and the J gene lost 5 bases, with 15 bases spanning the gap. The CDR3 covers 14 residues. Germline lookup yields CDR1 SGHRS and CDR2 YFSETQ.

This chain connects TRBV4-1 to TRBJ2-7; 7 bases fit TRBD1. J gave up 6 bases and V 4 bases, and 21 bases lay outside the gene matches. CDR3 length: 18 residues. Germline V gene sequence: CDR1 MGHRA, CDR2 YSYEKL. The CDR3 region has the DNA TGCGCCAGCAGCCCTACCCGCCTCGGACAGGTTGATAAATCCGAGCAGTACTTC. Its translation is CASSPTRLGQVDKSEQYF.

CDR3 DNA: TGTGCCAGCTCACCATTTGAAGCGGGAGGGTCCAATGAGCAGTTCTTC. This encodes CASSPFEAGGSNEQFF. This chain joins TRBV18 and TRBJ2-1; 10 nucleotides agree with TRBD2. The CDR3 length is 16 residues. V lost 2 bases and J lost 6; bases outside the gene matches: 7. CDR1 is KGHSH, CDR2 LQKENI, per germline.

The chain joins TRBV6-1 to TRBJ2-5, with D possibly TRBD1 on 6 matching bases. Germline CDR1 and CDR2: MNHNS and SASEGT. The germline V and J ends were trimmed by 8 bases and 4 bases, with 14 bases remaining between them. The length of the CDR3 is 13 residues. The DNA for the CDR3 is TGTGCCAGCCGTAAACAGGGACCAGAGACCCAGTACTTC. Translating it yields CASRKQGPETQYF.

This chain connects TRBV10-3 to TRBJ1-1, with D possibly matching TRBD1 (6 bases). The CDR3 runs 16 residues. V lost 2 bases and J lost 1, with 14 bases in between. Germline V CDR1 and CDR2: ENHRY, SYGVKD. CDR3: CAISERDTRRNTEAFF. The CDR3 bases are TGTGCCATCAGTGAGCGGGACACTCGCCGGAACACTGAAGCTTTCTTT.

The chain employs TRBV6-1 and TRBJ2-5; maybe TRBD2 (5 bases). The CDR3 length is 12 residues. Germline assignment: CDR1 MNHNS and CDR2 SASEGT. V was pared by 6 bases and J by 7 bases, with 12 bases between. In nucleotides, the CDR3 is TGTGCCAGCAGGGCATCGGCGGGGACCCAGTACTTC. Encoded protein: CASRASAGTQYF.